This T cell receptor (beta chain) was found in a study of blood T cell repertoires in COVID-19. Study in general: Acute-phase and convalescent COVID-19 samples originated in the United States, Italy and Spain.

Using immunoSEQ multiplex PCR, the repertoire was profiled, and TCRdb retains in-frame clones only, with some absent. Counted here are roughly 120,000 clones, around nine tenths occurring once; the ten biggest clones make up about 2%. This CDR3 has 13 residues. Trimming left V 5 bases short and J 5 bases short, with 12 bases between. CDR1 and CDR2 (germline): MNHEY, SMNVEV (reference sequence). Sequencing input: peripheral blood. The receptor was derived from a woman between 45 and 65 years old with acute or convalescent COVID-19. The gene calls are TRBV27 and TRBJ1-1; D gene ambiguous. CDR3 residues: CASSQLGRTEAFF. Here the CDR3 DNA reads TGTGCCAGCAGTCAGCTCGGGAGGACTGAAGCTTTCTTT.